Listed below are T cell receptor beta chains from one sample, sequenced in a study of T cells after yellow fever vaccination. Using its own MiXCR run on the 5' RACE reads, TCRdb lists one record per CDR3 protein. The sample records roughly 300,000 distinct CDR3 sequences, roughly 8.3% being singletons. This sample comprised PBMCs, obtained more than 35 days after the first yellow fever vaccination. All receptors derive from a man younger than 35 who received the YFV17D yellow fever vaccine. Each CDR3 is given with its conserved first and last residue. D genes are given only for firm matches. Clone size is given for some rows only: seen once, a few or many times, or a class if the clone is expanded.

d_call	clone_size	v_call	j_call	cdr3_nt	cdr3_aa
-	-	TRBV18	TRBJ1-6	TGTGCCAGCTCACCAATAGGGATAGAATCACCCCTCCACTTT	CASSPIGIESPLHF
-	few	TRBV7-3	TRBJ2-3	TGTGCCAGCAGCTTATCGGGCGGGGCTGAAGATACGCAGTATTTT	CASSLSGGAEDTQYF
TRBD1	-	TRBV25-1	TRBJ1-6	TGTGCCAGCAGTGAATCTCCGGGACAGGTTAATTCACCCCTCCACTTT	CASSESPGQVNSPLHF
TRBD1	-	TRBV27	TRBJ2-6	TGTGCCAGCAGTTTATCTGGTTGGGACAGGGCCTTACCTGGGGCCAACGTCCTGACTTTC	CASSLSGWDRALPGANVLTF
-	few	TRBV4-1	TRBJ2-7	TGCGCCAGCAGCCAATCCCAGGGTATCTCTAGCGAGCAGTACTTC	CASSQSQGISSEQYF
-	-	TRBV4-1	TRBJ1-1	TGCGCCAGCAGCCAAGATGGCCCATTCGGGGAAGACACTGAAGCTTTCTTT	CASSQDGPFGEDTEAFF
TRBD2	-	TRBV20-1	TRBJ2-1	TGCAGTGCTAGAGATATGGGGGGGAGGTCCTACAATGAGCAGTTCTTC	CSARDMGGRSYNEQFF
TRBD1	few	TRBV5-1	TRBJ2-1	TGCGCCAGCAGCGGGGCAGGGGGCACTTACAATGAGCAGTTCTTC	CASSGAGGTYNEQFF
TRBD1	few	TRBV18	TRBJ2-7	TGTGCCAGCTCACCGACAGGGTACCCCTACGAGCAGTACTTC	CASSPTGYPYEQYF
-	few	TRBV4-3	TRBJ1-1	TGCGCCAGCAGCCAATTGGGGGCCGGGACTGAAGCTTTCTTT	CASSQLGAGTEAFF
-	few	TRBV5-1	TRBJ2-2	TGCGCCAGCAGCGGCGGACAGTCTACCGGGGAGCTGTTTTTT	CASSGGQSTGELFF
-	-	TRBV24-1	TRBJ2-3	TGTGCCACCAGTGGAGGGGTTGGTGCAGATACGCAGTATTTT	CATSGGVGADTQYF
TRBD2	few	TRBV5-1	TRBJ2-7	TGCGCCAGCAGCTTAGGGGACTACTCCTACGAGCAGTACTTC	CASSLGDYSYEQYF
TRBD1	many	TRBV12-3/TRBV12-4	TRBJ2-2	TGTGCCAGCAGGGGACAGGAGGACACCGGGGAGCTGTTTTTT	CASRGQEDTGELFF
-	few	TRBV12-3/TRBV12-4	TRBJ1-1	TGTGCCAGCAGTTTCTCGTTGGGGAACACTGAAGCTTTCTTT	CASSFSLGNTEAFF
-	once	TRBV18	TRBJ1-2	TGTGCCAGCTCACCAAATTCCGGGAGTGACGCTGGCTACACCTTC	CASSPNSGSDAGYTF
-	many	TRBV15	TRBJ2-3	TGTGCCACCAGCAGAGATTGGGGTTGGGAAAGCACAGATACGCAGTATTTT	CATSRDWGWESTDTQYF
-	-	TRBV27	TRBJ2-5	TGTGCCAGCAGTTTAGCCTCAGGGCGAGAGACCCAGTACTTC	CASSLASGRETQYF
-	few	TRBV7-8	TRBJ2-2	TGTGCCAGCAGCCAAAGAGACACCACCGGGGAGCTGTTTTTT	CASSQRDTTGELFF
-	-	TRBV7-8	TRBJ2-1	TGTGCCAGCAGCCCGAGGACTGGTCGGGAGCAGTTCTTC	CASSPRTGREQFF
TRBD2	few	TRBV30	TRBJ2-3	TGTGCCTGGACCCGACTAGCGGGGGGCACAGATACGCAGTATTTT	CAWTRLAGGTDTQYF
TRBD2	-	TRBV2	TRBJ2-7	TGTGCCAGCCCTTACCGAGGGCTAGCGGGGGGATACCTCTGGGTGCAGTACTTC	CASPYRGLAGGYLWVQYF
-	-	TRBV6-2/TRBV6-3	TRBJ1-1	TGTGCCAGCAGCCGACGGACAGCGAACACTGAAGCTTTCTTT	CASSRRTANTEAFF
-	-	TRBV5-1	TRBJ2-5	TGCGCCAGCAGCTTGGACGGGACCGCAGAGACCCAGTACTTC	CASSLDGTAETQYF
TRBD1	-	TRBV5-1	TRBJ2-7	TGCGCCAGCAGCTTGGAACCGACAGGGGGCTACGAGCAGTACTTC	CASSLEPTGGYEQYF
TRBD2	-	TRBV30	TRBJ2-7	TGTGCCGGAGACCCGGCGGGGGGGCGCGAGCAGTACTTC	CAGDPAGGREQYF
-	-	TRBV7-2	TRBJ2-5	TGTGCCAGCAGCCCTCCCGGAGCCAGGTCCCTCCAAGAGACCCAGTACTTC	CASSPPGARSLQETQYF
-	few	TRBV5-1	TRBJ1-1	TGCGCCAGCAGCCCGACAGGTTCGGGGTACACTGAAGCTTTCTTT	CASSPTGSGYTEAFF
TRBD2	-	TRBV6-2/TRBV6-3	TRBJ2-7	TGTGCCAGCAGTCACCCCAGCGGGGGGGCCTACGAGCAGTACTTC	CASSHPSGGAYEQYF
TRBD1	-	TRBV2	TRBJ2-7	TGTGCCAGCAGTGAGAATACAGGGGGCAACGAGCAGTACTTC	CASSENTGGNEQYF
-	few	TRBV20-1	TRBJ1-1	TGCAGCCCACTGACGCTACAGACTGAAGCTTTCTTT	CSPLTLQTEAFF
-	-	TRBV7-2	TRBJ2-3	TGTGCCAGCAGCTTAGGTGGGCGGGCGTCAGATACGCAGTATTTT	CASSLGGRASDTQYF
TRBD1	-	TRBV12-3/TRBV12-4	TRBJ2-3	TGTGCCAGCACTCAAGGACAGGGAACAGATACGCAGTATTTT	CASTQGQGTDTQYF
-	-	TRBV5-1	TRBJ2-5	TGCGCCAGCAGCTACGGACACGAAATACAAGAGACCCAGTACTTC	CASSYGHEIQETQYF
-	few	TRBV6-2/TRBV6-3	TRBJ1-1	TGTGCCAGCAGCTCCGTGCAGGGAAACACTGAAGCTTTCTTT	CASSSVQGNTEAFF
-	many	TRBV5-6	TRBJ1-2	TGTGCCAGCAGCTCCGGTGGATATGGCTACACCTTC	CASSSGGYGYTF
-	many	TRBV5-1	TRBJ2-5	TGCGCCAGCAGCCTTGGGGGGCGCGAGACCCAGTACTTC	CASSLGGRETQYF
TRBD1	many	TRBV5-1	TRBJ1-1	TGCGCCAGCAGCTCGACCCCGGGACAGGGGAACACTGAAGCTTTCTTT	CASSSTPGQGNTEAFF
-	few	TRBV4-3	TRBJ1-2	TGCGCCAGCAGCCAAAGTGGCGCCGTGTTCTATGGCTACACCTTC	CASSQSGAVFYGYTF
-	-	TRBV20-1	TRBJ2-1	TGCAGTGTCCTGGTCGGGACTCCGGGAGCCATTGAGCAGTTCTTC	CSVLVGTPGAIEQFF
TRBD2	many	TRBV11-2	TRBJ2-2	TGTGCCAGCAGCTTAGTTCTAGCGGGGAACACCGGGGAGCTGTTTTTT	CASSLVLAGNTGELFF
-	-	TRBV10-3	TRBJ1-1	TGTGCCATCAGTCGAGACAGCCACACTGAAGCTTTCTTT	CAISRDSHTEAFF
TRBD1	many	TRBV11-2	TRBJ2-3	TGTGCCAGCAGCTTAGGGACAGGGGGCACAGATACGCAGTATTTT	CASSLGTGGTDTQYF
-	few	TRBV7-2	TRBJ1-5	TGTGCCAGCAGCGCGAGGGTTAATAGCAATCAGCCCCAGCATTTT	CASSARVNSNQPQHF
TRBD1	-	TRBV5-1	TRBJ2-3	TGCGCCAGCAGCTGGACAGGGATGGAGACAGATACGCAGTATTTT	CASSWTGMETDTQYF
TRBD2	-	TRBV6-1	TRBJ2-5	TGTGCCAGCCAGGGACTAGCTGGGACCCAGTACTTC	CASQGLAGTQYF
-	many	TRBV18	TRBJ1-1	TGTGCCAGCTCACCACTATCAGGGAACACTGAAGCTTTCTTT	CASSPLSGNTEAFF
-	-	TRBV11-2	TRBJ2-5	TGTGCCAGCAGCTTAGTGGACGGGGGCGGGAAAGAGACCCAGTACTTC	CASSLVDGGGKETQYF
-	few	TRBV6-5	TRBJ1-6	TGTGCCAGCAGTTTCATCGGACAGCCCCTCCACTTT	CASSFIGQPLHF
-	-	TRBV4-2	TRBJ2-7	TGTGCCAGCAGCCAAGAGTTTAGCAACTCCCTCCACGAGCAGTACTTC	CASSQEFSNSLHEQYF
-	-	TRBV12-3/TRBV12-4	TRBJ1-5	TGTGCCAGCAGTTTGATGTATCAGCCCCAGCATTTT	CASSLMYQPQHF
TRBD1	-	TRBV2	TRBJ1-3	TGTGCCAGCAGGCGCGACAGGGGCTCTGGAAACACCATATATTTT	CASRRDRGSGNTIYF
-	-	TRBV6-5	TRBJ2-1	TGTGCCAGCAGCCGGACTCGGGATGAGCAGTTCTTC	CASSRTRDEQFF
TRBD1	many	TRBV6-1	TRBJ1-2	TGTGCCAGCAATCCAGGGGGGTATGGCTACACCTTC	CASNPGGYGYTF
-	many	TRBV5-1	TRBJ2-2	TGCGCCAGCAGCTTGGTGGCCAGGGTGGCCGTCGGGGAGCTGTTTTTT	CASSLVARVAVGELFF
-	-	TRBV12-3/TRBV12-4	TRBJ2-7	TGTGCCAGCAGTCGGACAGAGGGAAACTACGAGCAGTACTTC	CASSRTEGNYEQYF
-	-	TRBV27	TRBJ1-1	TGTGCCAGCACCGCCCGGGGGGACACTGAAGCTTTCTTT	CASTARGDTEAFF
-	-	TRBV9	TRBJ1-3	TGTGCCAGCAGCGTAGAGTTTACAGGCGGCTCTGGAAACACCATATATTTT	CASSVEFTGGSGNTIYF
TRBD2	few	TRBV3-1	TRBJ2-5	TGTGCCAGCAGCCAAGAAACGCGGGGGGACCAAGAGACCCAGTACTTC	CASSQETRGDQETQYF
-	few	TRBV5-1	TRBJ1-1	TGCGCCAGCAGCTTAGGCGCCGGGCCGAACACTGAAGCTTTCTTT	CASSLGAGPNTEAFF